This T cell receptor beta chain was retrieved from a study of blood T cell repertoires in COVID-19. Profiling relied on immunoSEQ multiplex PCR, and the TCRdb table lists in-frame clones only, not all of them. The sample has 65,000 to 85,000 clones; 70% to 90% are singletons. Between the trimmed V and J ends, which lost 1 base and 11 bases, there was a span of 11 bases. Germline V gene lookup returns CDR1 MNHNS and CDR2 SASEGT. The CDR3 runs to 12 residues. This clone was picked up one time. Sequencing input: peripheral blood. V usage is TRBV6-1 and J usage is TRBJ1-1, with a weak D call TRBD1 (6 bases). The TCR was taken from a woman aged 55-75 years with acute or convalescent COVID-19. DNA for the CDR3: TGTGCCAGCAGTGAAGGTGGGGGCGCGGCTTTCTTT. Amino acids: CASSEGGGAAFF.